These 8 T cell receptor beta chains came from one sample sequenced in a study of blood T cell repertoires in COVID-19 (dated by TCRdb to 2018 to 2020). Receptor libraries were prepared by the immunoSEQ multiplex PCR assay. Held by TCRdb, this immuneACCESS table contains in-frame sequences only and omits some clones. Under half of the omission traces to an unresolved V gene where checked; the cause of the rest is unknown. This sample is represented by about 97,000 clones; about 83% of them were singletons. The top ten clonotypes cover around 9.4% of the sample. The sample consisted of peripheral blood. The receptors were gathered from a man between 40 and 49 years old with active or convalescent COVID-19.

The V gene is TRBV19, the J gene TRBJ2-7, with a weak D call TRBD1 (8 bases). Germline V gene lookup returns CDR1 LNHDA and CDR2 SQIVND (reference sequence). Deletions cut 5 bases from V and 3 bases from J, with 14 bases between. CDR3 length: 14 residues. CDR3 region: CASSQRGQVYEQYF. The CDR3 nucleotides are TGTGCCAGTAGTCAGCGGGGACAGGTCTACGAGCAGTACTTC.

CDR3 protein: CASKPNRGRVEKLFF. For the CDR3, the DNA is TGTGCCAGCAAACCGAACAGGGGGCGAGTTGAAAAACTGTTTTTT. This rearrangement joins TRBV6-5 to TRBJ1-4; 9 nucleotides line up with TRBD1. In germline, CDR1 is MNHEY, CDR2 SVGAGI. Losses at the gene ends were 7 bases for V and 7 bases for J; bases not matched to a gene: 10. The CDR3 length is 15 residues.

The CDR3 DNA sequence: TGTGCCAGCAGCTTAGATGGGGGCTGGTCACCCCTCCACTTT. Protein sequence: CASSLDGGWSPLHF. The V and J genes are TRBV11-2 and TRBJ1-6; maybe TRBD1 (6 bases). Germline V gene data show CDR1 as SGHAT and CDR2 as FQNNGV. There are 14 residues in the CDR3. V lost 0 bases and J lost 10, with 10 bases in between.

The chain carries TRBV5-4 and TRBJ2-5; D not resolved. V lost 0 bases to trimming and J lost 5 bases, with 5 bases between them. The CDR3 covers 12 residues. Germline lookup yields CDR1 SGHNT and CDR2 YYREEE (reference sequence). CDR3 nucleotide sequence: TGTGCCAGCAGCTTGGACCGGGAGACCCAGTACTTC. Translation: CASSLDRETQYF.

The rearrangement joins TRBV6-5 to TRBJ1-3; D is possibly TRBD1 (6 bases). The ends were cut back, 0 bases at V and 5 bases at J, with 14 bases in the middle. The length of the CDR3 is 16 residues. Germline loops: CDR1 MNHEY, CDR2 SVGAGI. CDR3 DNA: TGTGCCAGCAGTTACTCGGGCAGGGGAAGAAGAAACACCATATATTTT. Amino acids: CASSYSGRGRRNTIYF.

CDR3 DNA sequence: TGTGCCAGCACCCCGACGGGACAGGGGACTTCCTACAATGAGCAGTTCTTC. This gives the protein CASTPTGQGTSYNEQFF. The J gene is TRBJ2-1, the V gene TRBV9; TRBD1 matches 10 bases. The V segment lost 6 bases and the J segment 1 base; nucleotides outside the gene matches: 10. The CDR3 runs to 17 residues. Germline CDR1 reads SGDLS; CDR2 reads YYNGEE.

This chain joins TRBV6-5 and TRBJ2-6; 7 bases fit TRBD1. CDR3 size: 16 residues. CDR1 is MNHEY and CDR2 is SVGAGI in the germline V gene. V dropped 2 bases and J dropped 2; count of bases not matched to a gene: 3. Here the CDR3 DNA reads TGTGCCAGCAGTTACCTAACAGGGGCTGGGGCCAACGTCCTGACTTTC. It specifies CASSYLTGAGANVLTF.

The J gene is TRBJ1-3, the V gene TRBV7-2; no reliable D call. Trimming left V 5 bases short and J 8 bases short, with 10 bases between. Germline CDR1 reads SGHTA; CDR2 reads FQGNSA. The CDR3 has 12 amino acids. CDR3: CASSRNTYTIYF. The CDR3 DNA is TGTGCCAGCAGCCGAAACACCTACACCATATATTTT.